This TCR beta chain was documented in a study of blood T cell repertoires in COVID-19. The CDR3 totals 15 residues. The V segment lost 6 bases and the J segment 7 bases; nucleotides outside the gene matches: 10. Germline V lookup: CDR1 MNHEY, CDR2 SVGEGT. This clone appeared once. TCRdb's table, derived via immunoSEQ multiplex PCR, lists solely in-frame clones and lacks some. The sample has roughly 50,000 clones, 90% seen once; the top ten hold around 8.3%. The sample was peripheral blood. The V call is TRBV6-2 or TRBV6-3, the J call TRBJ1-5; 9 positions agree with TRBD1. The origin of this receptor is a woman aged 40 to 50 with active COVID-19. The CDR3 spells CASSPQGAASQPQHF. CDR3 nucleotide sequence: TGTGCCAGCAGCCCACAGGGGGCTGCGAGCCAGCCCCAGCATTTT.